A selection of T cell receptor beta chains follows, all from one sample in a study of blood T cell repertoires in COVID-19. Repertoires were generated with immunoSEQ multiplex PCR, while TCRdb's copy carries only in-frame clones and drops some. The sample lists roughly 100,000 clones; around 85% were seen once. Sequencing was performed on peripheral blood. The receptors here all came from a woman older than 75 with active or convalescent COVID-19. CDR3s include the opening cysteine and the closing phenylalanine or tryptophan. A D gene is named only where the DNA matches it firmly. Clone size appears in some rows only: once, few, many, or a class for an expanded clone.

j_call d_call clone_size v_call cdr3_aa cdr3_nt
TRBJ1-1 NA NA TRBV21-1 CASSKALEGGLVAFF TGTGCCAGCAGCAAAGCCTTGGAAGGGGGTCTTGTGGCTTTCTTT
TRBJ2-1 NA NA TRBV29-1 CSVEDGKRGFFDEQFF TGCAGCGTTGAAGATGGGAAAAGGGGGTTTTTCGATGAGCAGTTCTTC
TRBJ2-2 TRBD2 NA TRBV2 CASIPSGSPGELFF TGTGCCAGCATCCCTAGCGGGAGCCCCGGGGAGCTGTTTTTT
TRBJ1-2 NA NA TRBV12-3/TRBV12-4 CASSLLLSGYTF TGTGCCAGCAGTTTACTCCTCTCTGGCTACACCTTC
TRBJ2-1 TRBD2 NA TRBV7-2 CASSSREGRGNEQFF TGTGCCAGCAGCTCGCGGGAGGGCCGTGGCAATGAGCAGTTCTTC
TRBJ2-5 NA few TRBV5-1 CASGEGTLQETQYF TGCGCCAGCGGCGAAGGGACTCTTCAAGAGACCCAGTACTTC
TRBJ1-1 TRBD1 NA TRBV2 CASSEMRDRGWEAFF TGTGCCAGCAGTGAGATGCGGGACAGGGGCTGGGAAGCTTTCTTT
TRBJ1-2 TRBD1 NA TRBV2 CASGSRDRVHGYTF TGTGCCAGCGGTAGCCGGGACAGGGTCCATGGCTACACCTTC
TRBJ2-3 TRBD1 NA TRBV2 CASSAGQGADTQYF TGTGCCAGCAGCGCGGGACAGGGGGCAGATACGCAGTATTTT
TRBJ2-7 TRBD2 NA TRBV7-6 CASSLGLAGGTTYEQYF TGTGCCAGCAGCTTAGGCCTAGCGGGGGGGACAACCTACGAGCAGTACTTC
TRBJ2-3 NA NA TRBV18 CASSARSSGSTDTQYF TGTGCCAGCTCAGCGAGATCATCGGGGAGCACAGATACGCAGTATTTT
TRBJ2-1 TRBD2 NA TRBV6-2/TRBV6-3 CASSYGGRALILEQFF TGTGCCAGCAGTTACGGTGGGAGGGCCCTAATTTTGGAGCAGTTCTTC
TRBJ1-3 NA NA TRBV5-1 CASSNGQAGNTIYF TGCGCCAGCAGCAATGGGCAGGCTGGAAACACCATATATTTT
TRBJ2-1 NA NA TRBV7-2 CASSSTRYNEQFF TGTGCCAGCAGCTCAACCCGGTACAATGAGCAGTTCTTC
TRBJ2-1 NA NA TRBV5-6 CASSFGYGGRFNEQFF TGTGCCAGCAGCTTTGGGTACGGGGGGCGCTTCAATGAGCAGTTCTTC
TRBJ2-1 NA NA TRBV6-2/TRBV6-3 CASSRDSGQFF TGTGCCAGCAGCCGCGACAGTGGGCAGTTCTTC